This T cell receptor (beta chain) stems from a study of blood T cell repertoires in COVID-19. In the study overall: Whether acute or convalescent, the COVID-19 samples came from the United States, Italy and Spain.

Germline CDR1 reads SGHRS; CDR2 reads YFSETQ. This CDR3 spans 16 amino acids. With 2 bases removed from V and 2 bases from J, the gap between germline ends came to 14 bases. This clone was found a few times. The table came from immunoSEQ multiplex PCR; TCRdb's copy has only in-frame clones and leaves some out. The sample has around 100,000 clones; around 81% are singletons. The sequenced sample was peripheral blood. The clonotype was recovered from a man aged 50 to 60 with active or convalescent COVID-19. The J gene is TRBJ1-3, the V gene TRBV5-1; tentative D call: TRBD1 (6 bases). Here the CDR3 reads CASSLQPGQTGNTIYF. DNA of the CDR3: TGCGCCAGCAGCTTACAACCGGGACAAACTGGAAACACCATATATTTT. The whole variable domain, filled in from reference TRBV5-1 and TRBJ1-3, reads KAGVTQTPRYLIKTRGQQVTLSCSPISGHRSVSWYQQTPGQGLQFLFEYFSETQRNKGNFPGRFSGRQFSNSRSEMNVSTLELGDSALYLCASSLQPGQTGNTIYFGEGSWLTVV.